This is a list of T cell receptor beta chains from one sample in a study of shared clonotypes between healthy human individuals. Using immunoSEQ multiplex PCR, the repertoire was profiled, and TCRdb retains in-frame clones only, with some absent. The sample lists about 1 million clones; under 80% were seen once. The sample comprised memory CD4+ T cells sorted from blood. These receptors all come from a man aged 18 to 30 in good health. The CDR3 runs from the conserved cysteine through the conserved F or W. Fields, in order: V gene, CDR3 length, J gene, clone size, D gene, CDR3 protein, CDR3 DNA. The D gene is left open where the match is weak. Clone size appears in some rows only: once, few, many, or a class for an expanded clone.

TRBV11-1	13	TRBJ1-1	NA	NA	CASSSYRAGEAFF	TGTGCCAGCAGCTCATACAGGGCCGGTGAAGCTTTCTTT
TRBV7-9	16	TRBJ1-2	few	TRBD1	CASSSSLDRGDYGYTF	TGTGCCAGCAGCTCTTCTCTGGACAGGGGCGACTATGGCTACACCTTC
TRBV4-2	16	TRBJ2-7	NA	TRBD2	CASSAFLAGPAYEQYF	TGTGCCAGCAGCGCGTTCCTAGCGGGGCCCGCCTACGAGCAGTACTTC
TRBV2	14	TRBJ1-4	NA	NA	CASSVPGTGEKLFF	TGTGCCAGCAGCGTACCGGGGACGGGGGAAAAACTGTTTTTT
TRBV6-1	15	TRBJ2-5	NA	TRBD1	CASSDSTGENETQYF	TGTGCCAGCAGTGATTCGACAGGGGAGAATGAGACCCAGTACTTC
TRBV7-2	14	TRBJ2-7	NA	NA	CASSLYFGDYEQYF	TGTGCCAGCAGCTTATACTTCGGGGACTACGAGCAGTACTTC
TRBV7-2	13	TRBJ1-4	NA	NA	CASSLVRGEKLFF	TGTGCCAGCAGCCTCGTCCGGGGGGAAAAACTGTTTTTT
TRBV12-5	11	TRBJ2-5	many	NA	CASGLGETQYF	TGTGCTAGTGGTTTGGGGGAGACCCAGTACTTC
TRBV7-9	14	TRBJ2-5	NA	NA	CASSQTTGWETQYF	TGTGCCAGCAGCCAGACAACAGGCTGGGAGACCCAGTACTTC
TRBV4-1	14	TRBJ2-5	NA	NA	CASSRASYQETQYF	TGCGCCAGCAGCCGGGCCTCCTACCAAGAGACCCAGTACTTC
TRBV21-1	15	TRBJ1-3	many	NA	CASILGPSAGNTIYF	TGTGCCAGCATCCTTGGGCCGAGCGCTGGAAACACCATATATTTT
TRBV18	14	TRBJ1-2	NA	NA	CASSPGESTKGYTF	TGTGCCAGCTCACCGGGAGAAAGTACCAAGGGCTACACCTTC
TRBV30	13	TRBJ2-5	once	NA	CAKSGQAGEAQYF	TGTGCCAAGAGTGGCCAGGCCGGTGAGGCCCAGTACTTC
TRBV18	15	TRBJ1-6	few	NA	CASSPFSGDNSPLHF	TGTGCCAGCTCACCATTCTCAGGTGACAATTCACCCCTCCACTTT
TRBV11-2	13	TRBJ1-6	few	NA	CASSLGLDTPLHF	TGTGCCAGCAGCTTAGGATTGGATACCCCCCTCCACTTT
TRBV7-3	13	TRBJ2-2	NA	NA	CASSQRETGELFF	TGTGCCAGCAGTCAACGGGAAACCGGGGAGCTGTTTTTT
TRBV10-3	13	TRBJ1-1	NA	TRBD1	CAISVQGGTEAFF	TGTGCCATCAGTGTACAGGGGGGCACTGAAGCTTTCTTT
TRBV20-1	11	TRBJ1-1	NA	NA	CSARGRDEAFF	TGCAGTGCTAGAGGTAGGGACGAAGCTTTCTTT
TRBV9	16	TRBJ1-3	NA	NA	CASSVGLPGSGNTIYF	TGTGCCAGCAGCGTAGGACTGCCCGGCTCTGGAAACACCATATATTTT
TRBV28	18	TRBJ2-4	NA	TRBD2	CASSSGLAGGLAKNIQYF	TGTGCCAGCAGTTCGGGACTAGCGGGGGGCCTAGCCAAAAACATTCAGTACTTC